This is a list of T cell receptor beta chains from one sample in a study of prognosis after radiotherapy for stage I lung cancer. One entry per CDR3 protein results from TCRdb running MiXCR on the multiplex PCR reads. The sample has fewer than 25,000 distinct CDR3 sequences, approximately 45% seen once; the top ten hold about 33%. The sample was PBMCs, taken before or after stereotactic body radiation therapy (not recorded which). These receptors were collected from a donor of 50 years or more with non-small cell lung cancer. Both conserved end residues are part of each CDR3. A D gene is named only where the DNA matches it firmly. Expanded clones get a size class; other rows say once, few or many, or leave the size out.

TRBV5-1	NA	many	TRBJ2-7	TGCGCCAGCAGCTTCGAGGGAGTTTACGAGCAGTACTTC	CASSFEGVYEQYF
TRBV19	NA	medium-sized	TRBJ2-3	TGTGCCAGCCGAGCGGGACACACAGATACGCAGTATTTT	CASRAGHTDTQYF
TRBV28	NA	NA	TRBJ1-2	TGTGCCAGCATTTTATTGTTCGAGGGATATGGCTACACCTTC	CASILLFEGYGYTF
TRBV5-4	NA	NA	TRBJ1-5	TGTGCCAGCAGCTTGGAAGACCAGCCCCAGCATTTT	CASSLEDQPQHF
TRBV6-1	NA	NA	TRBJ2-2	TGTGCCAGCAGGTCAGGGGGGGCCGGGGAGCCGTTTTTT	CASRSGGAGEPFF
TRBV30	NA	NA	TRBJ1-1	TGTGCCTGGAGTGTAGGTGCCGTCCTGGGGGCTTTCTTT	CAWSVGAVLGAFF
TRBV6-2/TRBV6-3	NA	NA	TRBJ2-7	TGTGCCAGCAGTTACGAAACAGGTGCCTACGATCATTACTTC	CASSYETGAYDHYF
TRBV6-2/TRBV6-3	NA	many	TRBJ2-3	TGTGCCAGCAGCACTCTAGGACCCGCAACAGATACGCAGTATTTT	CASSTLGPATDTQYF
TRBV9	NA	few	TRBJ1-3	TGTGCCAGCAGCCCCAACTTGGGCGGAAACACCATATATTTT	CASSPNLGGNTIYF
TRBV6-2/TRBV6-3	TRBD2	once	TRBJ2-1	TGTGCCAGCAGGACCCTTCGCAGACTAGCGGGGGTTCCCAATGAGCAGTTCTTC	CASRTLRRLAGVPNEQFF
TRBV20-1	TRBD1	NA	TRBJ2-1	TGCAGTGCTCGCTCCCGCCAGGGGGTATCCTACAATGAGCAGTTCTTC	CSARSRQGVSYNEQFF
TRBV7-9	TRBD1	NA	TRBJ1-2	TGTGCCAGCAGCGCCACAGGGGGCTACTATGGCTACACCTTC	CASSATGGYYGYTF
TRBV7-2	NA	NA	TRBJ1-5	TGTGCCAGCAGCTTTGTACAGGGTGCAGCCGGACAGCCCCAGCATTTT	CASSFVQGAAGQPQHF
TRBV19	NA	NA	TRBJ2-7	TGTGCCAGTAGTATTGGGGGAAACACCTACGAGCAGTACTTC	CASSIGGNTYEQYF
TRBV7-9	NA	NA	TRBJ2-7	TGTGCCAGCAGCCGACAGGTAGTAGAGCAGTACTTC	CASSRQVVEQYF
TRBV20-1	NA	many	TRBJ2-7	TGCAGTGCTAGAGATCCTGGGGGCCCTTACGAGCAGTACTTC	CSARDPGGPYEQYF
TRBV6-2/TRBV6-3	NA	NA	TRBJ2-7	TGTGCCAGCAAGGTTTGCATAACAAGCTCCTACGAGCAGTACTTC	CASKVCITSSYEQYF
TRBV19	NA	many	TRBJ2-7	TGTGCCAGTAGTATAGGTGGAGGACCCTACGAGCAGTACTTC	CASSIGGGPYEQYF
TRBV20-1	TRBD2	many	TRBJ2-1	TGCAGTGCTAGAGTGGCGGGGGGGGACAATGAGCAGTTCTTC	CSARVAGGDNEQFF
TRBV7-9	TRBD1	few	TRBJ2-7	TGTGCCAGCACCAGGGACAGGGCCTACGAGCAGTACTTC	CASTRDRAYEQYF
TRBV7-9	NA	many	TRBJ2-1	TGTGCCAGCAGCTCCGGAGGGGGCGGGAGCACCACAGGGGGTGAGCAGTTCTTC	CASSSGGGGSTTGGEQFF
TRBV20-1	TRBD1	many	TRBJ2-2	TGCAGTGCACCGAAGACAGGGTTCGCGAACACCGGGGAGCTGTTTTTT	CSAPKTGFANTGELFF
TRBV9	TRBD1	many	TRBJ2-6	TGTGCCAGCCGCCAGGGGGTCTCTGGGGCCAACGTCCTGACTTTC	CASRQGVSGANVLTF
TRBV18	NA	many	TRBJ2-7	TGTGCCAGCTCACCACAGCACAGGGCTTCCGACGAGCAGTACTTC	CASSPQHRASDEQYF
TRBV24-1	NA	once	TRBJ2-3	TGTACCACCAGTGATTTTAGCGCGGGGGCACCCGATACGCGGTATTTT	CTTSDFSAGAPDTRYF
TRBV15	NA	many	TRBJ1-1	TGTGCCACCAGCAGAGCGACAGAAAACACTGAAGCTTTCTTT	CATSRATENTEAFF